The following is a T cell receptor (gamma chain) sequence with its context. No cognate antigen has been identified for it. No qualities accompany the bases; no much larger clone lies one base away. These data come from a study of intestinal T cells in coeliac disease (dated by TCRdb to 2018 to 2020). About the full investigation: In the TRG cohort, the mean age of coeliac patients was about 16 years compared with approximately 58 years for controls, so the coeliac patients were much younger than the controls. Duodenal biopsies from approximately 11 coeliac disease patients and approximately 11 non-coeliac controls were included in the TCR-delta (TRD) cohort. A second, larger TCR-gamma (TRG) cohort comprised duodenal biopsies from around 32 coeliac disease patients and some 21 non-coeliac controls. What the work shows at the level of the full study, not this receptor alone: The coeliac group and the control group were significantly different in age, but an analysis split by age did not give significant classification. FFPE-derived DNA was found to be relatively degraded, and loss of a proportion of TCR sequences in each sample was likely caused by this degradation. TRG clustering correctly classified most of the 54 biopsies (roughly 94%), with a reported leave-one-out accuracy of roughly 87%. TRD kmer-based clustering correctly classified all 22 biopsies in training, with a reported leave-one-out accuracy of 91%. Repeated CDR3 amino acid sequences could not be distinguished from PCR duplicates.

The CDR3 covers 12 residues, taking in both the cysteine and the phenylalanine. CDR3 DNA is the only sequence kept; it has 36 bases, read in frame from the first base. Clipping removes 12 bases from V and 5 bases from J, with 11 as the unmatched junction base count. The library came from multiplex PCR. Sequenced on an Ion Torrent PGM. TRG repertoires were amplified from around 200 ng of biopsy DNA using the LymphoTrack kit, whose primers carry Illumina adapters. After purification with AMPure XP beads and quantification on a 2100 Bioanalyzer, the TRG amplicons were pooled in equimolar amounts. An Ion PGM instrument was used to sequence the TRG libraries. The study's own analysis went as follows. FastX discarded any read in which over 10% of nucleotides had a quality score below the third quartile for that patient. Alignment of reads was performed with IMGT/HighV-QUEST so that V, D and J genes were assigned, CDR3 regions were identified and functionality was assessed. After the sequences were translated into amino acids, every sequence predicted to be non-functional was thrown out. CDR3s were broken into kmers both with and without positional annotation, kmer frequencies were analysed by PCA, and samples were clustered using each of the 1023 combinations of PCs 1-10. Classification was validated by leave-one-out cross-validation, in which parameters were re-optimised on the remaining samples each time. Shannon diversity was computed with the vegan R package from repeated random subsamples equal to the lowest read count. Public reads were reanalyzed in TCRdb with CATT, and rows carrying the same DNA were merged afterwards. V and J calls and clone size were set by TCRdb, not the authors. This sample holds approximately 280 gamma-chain clones; around 56% were observed only once. Just over 70% of the sample belongs to the ten largest clones.

For each case, genomic DNA was extracted from ten 5-um FFPE scrolls with the QIAamp DNA FFPE tissue kit. To test whether coeliac disease could be classified from the TCR repertoire, the study used duodenal biopsies that were formalin-fixed paraffin-embedded, fully anonymised, and surplus to diagnostic needs. Controls had no clinical or histological suspicion of coeliac disease and underwent upper endoscopy for reflux, dyspepsia or gastritis. This chain joins TRGV10 to TRGJ1 or TRGJ2. Being an ORF, TRGV10 has a function that is uncertain. The specimen was a duodenal biopsy. The receptor was isolated from a human donor who served as a control with a normal duodenal biopsy, not a healthy volunteer. The DNA sequence follows: TGTGCTGCCGTGGGAGGGAATTATAAGAAACTCTTT. The encoded protein is CAAVGGNYKKLF.